These T cell receptor beta chains were read from a single sample in a study of cytomegalovirus exposure and HLA in healthy donors. TCRdb's table, derived via immunoSEQ multiplex PCR, lists solely in-frame clones and lacks some. The table lists about 98,000 clones, approximately 74% of them singletons, with under 2% in the top ten. Sequenced sample: PBMCs. The receptor source for this set is a male donor in good health and CMV-seronegative. CDR3s include the opening cysteine and the closing phenylalanine or tryptophan. A D gene is named only where the DNA matches it firmly. Clone size, where shown, is once, few, many, or a class for clones that have expanded.

J: TRBJ1-1; size: few; D: TRBD1; V: TRBV5-6; CDR3: CASSWDRGNTEAFF; DNA: TGTGCCAGCAGCTGGGACAGGGGAAACACTGAAGCTTTCTTT
J: TRBJ2-7; size: few; D: TRBD2; V: TRBV27; CDR3: CASSSGTSGNGEQYF; DNA: TGTGCCAGCAGTTCCGGGACTAGCGGGAACGGCGAGCAGTACTTC
J: TRBJ1-5; size: NA; D: NA; V: TRBV7-2; CDR3: CASSPVGGGNQPQHF; DNA: TGTGCCAGCAGCCCCGTCGGGGGTGGAAATCAGCCCCAGCATTTT
J: TRBJ2-1; size: few; D: NA; V: TRBV14; CDR3: CASSPCGQFF; DNA: TGTGCCAGCAGCCCCTGCGGGCAGTTCTTC
J: TRBJ1-5; size: once; D: NA; V: TRBV4-1; CDR3: CASSQPDSPGGNQPQHF; DNA: TGCGCCAGCAGCCAACCCGACAGCCCTGGGGGCAATCAGCCCCAGCATTTT
J: TRBJ1-5; size: NA; D: NA; V: TRBV29-1; CDR3: CSVMTGTQPQHF; DNA: TGCAGCGTTATGACAGGCACTCAGCCCCAGCATTTT
J: TRBJ1-2; size: NA; D: TRBD1; V: TRBV6-5; CDR3: CASSYSLFQGAHGYTF; DNA: TGTGCCAGCAGTTACTCTCTATTCCAGGGGGCGCATGGCTACACCTTC
J: TRBJ2-5; size: NA; D: TRBD2; V: TRBV5-6; CDR3: CASSSGGGSGETQYF; DNA: TGTGCCAGCAGCTCCGGCGGCGGGAGTGGGGAGACCCAGTACTTC
J: TRBJ1-4; size: NA; D: TRBD1; V: TRBV15; CDR3: CATSRTHRGGNEKLFF; DNA: TGTGCCACCAGCAGAACCCACAGGGGGGGTAATGAAAAACTGTTTTTT
J: TRBJ1-2; size: NA; D: TRBD1; V: TRBV27; CDR3: CASRRDRGDYGYTF; DNA: TGTGCCAGCAGAAGGGACAGGGGGGACTATGGCTACACCTTC
J: TRBJ1-2; size: few; D: TRBD1; V: TRBV4-3; CDR3: CASSQGTGNPYGYTF; DNA: TGCGCCAGCAGCCAAGGGACAGGGAACCCCTATGGCTACACCTTC
J: TRBJ2-3; size: NA; D: NA; V: TRBV6-5; CDR3: CASRGAGTDTQYF; DNA: TGTGCCAGCCGGGGGGCCGGAACAGATACGCAGTATTTT
J: TRBJ1-5; size: NA; D: TRBD1; V: TRBV9; CDR3: CASSPRTGANQPQHF; DNA: TGTGCCAGCAGCCCCCGGACAGGAGCTAATCAGCCCCAGCATTTT
J: TRBJ2-7; size: NA; D: TRBD1; V: TRBV28; CDR3: CASSGTGRGFYEQYF; DNA: TGTGCCAGCAGTGGGACAGGGAGAGGGTTTTACGAGCAGTACTTC
J: TRBJ2-5; size: few; D: NA; V: TRBV30; CDR3: CAWSVPFEGGETQYF; DNA: TGTGCCTGGAGTGTACCCTTTGAGGGAGGAGAGACCCAGTACTTC
J: TRBJ2-7; size: once; D: NA; V: TRBV27; CDR3: CASSFARSSYEQYF; DNA: TGTGCCAGCAGTTTCGCCAGGTCCTCCTACGAGCAGTACTTC
J: TRBJ1-5; size: NA; D: TRBD1; V: TRBV19; CDR3: CASSILSGQRNQPQHF; DNA: TGTGCCAGTAGTATTCTATCGGGACAGAGGAATCAGCCCCAGCATTTT
J: TRBJ2-3; size: NA; D: NA; V: TRBV6-4; CDR3: CASRTRVSNLTQYF; DNA: TGTGCCAGCCGAACTAGGGTCTCTAATTTAACGCAGTATTTT
J: TRBJ2-5; size: few; D: NA; V: TRBV5-1; CDR3: CASLGSPREGGQYF; DNA: TGCGCCAGCCTGGGGAGCCCAAGAGAAGGGGGCCAGTACTTC
J: TRBJ2-1; size: NA; D: TRBD1; V: TRBV15; CDR3: CATSSGDRGRGNEQFF; DNA: TGTGCCACCAGCAGCGGGGACAGGGGGCGAGGCAATGAGCAGTTCTTC
J: TRBJ2-7; size: NA; D: TRBD1; V: TRBV25-1; CDR3: CASSAPGQGTYEQYF; DNA: TGTGCCAGCAGTGCACCGGGACAGGGAACCTACGAGCAGTACTTC
J: TRBJ2-7; size: NA; D: TRBD1; V: TRBV4-3; CDR3: CASSQGAGTGELTYEQYF; DNA: TGCGCCAGCAGCCAAGGGGCCGGGACAGGGGAGTTGACCTACGAGCAGTACTTC
J: TRBJ2-2; size: few; D: NA; V: TRBV7-2; CDR3: CASSLPAAANTGELFF; DNA: TGTGCCAGCAGCTTACCAGCGGCGGCGAACACCGGGGAGCTGTTTTTT
J: TRBJ1-5; size: NA; D: TRBD1; V: TRBV28; CDR3: CASSNRPGGQGLSNQPQHF; DNA: TGTGCCAGCAGCAATAGACCGGGGGGACAGGGGTTGAGCAATCAGCCCCAGCATTTT
J: TRBJ1-2; size: NA; D: TRBD1; V: TRBV28; CDR3: CASKSPDRPYGYTF; DNA: TGTGCCAGCAAATCCCCGGACAGGCCCTATGGCTACACCTTC
J: TRBJ2-1; size: NA; D: NA; V: TRBV5-1; CDR3: CASSRTGGEYNEQFF; DNA: TGCGCCAGCAGTCGGACTGGCGGAGAGTACAATGAGCAGTTCTTC
J: TRBJ1-4; size: NA; D: TRBD1; V: TRBV5-1; CDR3: CASSYRDRVPNEKLFF; DNA: TGCGCCAGCAGCTACCGGGACAGGGTACCTAATGAAAAACTGTTTTTT
J: TRBJ2-1; size: NA; D: TRBD2; V: TRBV5-1; CDR3: CASSWNSGRYNEQFF; DNA: TGCGCCAGCAGCTGGAATAGCGGGAGGTACAATGAGCAGTTCTTC
J: TRBJ2-5; size: NA; D: NA; V: TRBV27; CDR3: CASSLYRGGGGETQYF; DNA: TGTGCCAGCAGTCTTTACAGGGGGGGAGGGGGAGAGACCCAGTACTTC
J: TRBJ1-2; size: few; D: NA; V: TRBV7-8; CDR3: CASRGDWAGYTF; DNA: TGTGCCAGCAGAGGGGATTGGGCTGGCTACACCTTC
J: TRBJ2-7; size: few; D: NA; V: TRBV9; CDR3: CASSLGSGPYEQYF; DNA: TGTGCCAGCAGCCTAGGAAGCGGACCCTACGAGCAGTACTTC
J: TRBJ1-2; size: NA; D: TRBD1; V: TRBV4-1; CDR3: CASSQATGSGYTF; DNA: TGCGCCAGCAGCCAAGCGACAGGGAGCGGCTACACCTTC
J: TRBJ1-3; size: NA; D: NA; V: TRBV2; CDR3: CASRTGLGGNTIYF; DNA: TGTGCCAGCAGGACAGGTTTGGGGGGAAACACCATATATTTT
J: TRBJ2-1; size: NA; D: NA; V: TRBV10-3; CDR3: CAISEAVAASSYNEQFF; DNA: TGTGCCATCAGTGAGGCCGTAGCGGCTAGCTCCTACAATGAGCAGTTCTTC
J: TRBJ1-1; size: NA; D: NA; V: TRBV4-2; CDR3: CASSQEAGRGTEAFF; DNA: TGTGCCAGCAGCCAAGAGGCGGGGAGGGGTACTGAAGCTTTCTTT
J: TRBJ2-6; size: NA; D: NA; V: TRBV29-1; CDR3: CSVGGGGTGANVLTF; DNA: TGCAGCGTTGGGGGCGGAGGGACTGGGGCCAACGTCCTGACTTTC
J: TRBJ2-1; size: NA; D: TRBD2; V: TRBV27; CDR3: CASSWGTSGYNEQFF; DNA: TGTGCCAGCAGTTGGGGGACTAGCGGGTACAATGAGCAGTTCTTC
J: TRBJ2-5; size: NA; D: TRBD1; V: TRBV7-7; CDR3: CASSPDRVQETQYF; DNA: TGTGCCAGCAGCCCCGACAGGGTCCAAGAGACCCAGTACTTC
J: TRBJ2-7; size: NA; D: NA; V: TRBV29-1; CDR3: CSVEDYEHSYEQYF; DNA: TGCAGCGTAGAGGACTACGAACACTCCTACGAGCAGTACTTC
J: TRBJ2-7; size: NA; D: TRBD2; V: TRBV5-1; CDR3: CASSRTSGAYEQYF; DNA: TGCGCCAGCTCTCGGACTAGCGGTGCCTACGAGCAGTACTTC
J: TRBJ1-3; size: NA; D: NA; V: TRBV19; CDR3: CASSIPREDSGNTIYF; DNA: TGTGCCAGTAGTATTCCCAGGGAGGACTCTGGAAACACCATATATTTT
J: TRBJ2-5; size: once; D: TRBD2; V: TRBV14; CDR3: CASSLLAGGYQETQYF; DNA: TGTGCCAGCAGCCTGTTAGCGGGAGGTTACCAAGAGACCCAGTACTTC
J: TRBJ2-7; size: NA; D: TRBD2; V: TRBV27; CDR3: CASSLSHGRTRPEPYEQYF; DNA: TGTGCCAGCAGTTTATCCCATGGAAGGACTAGACCCGAACCATACGAGCAGTACTTC
J: TRBJ1-5; size: NA; D: TRBD1; V: TRBV28; CDR3: CASSLYRGRVQPQHF; DNA: TGTGCCAGCAGTCTCTACAGGGGGCGGGTTCAGCCCCAGCATTTT
J: TRBJ2-7; size: NA; D: NA; V: TRBV6-1; CDR3: CASRTLRQSDYEQYF; DNA: TGTGCCAGCAGGACCCTCCGACAGTCAGACTACGAGCAGTACTTC
J: TRBJ2-7; size: once; D: NA; V: TRBV6-5; CDR3: CASSYSSGAYEQYF; DNA: TGTGCCAGCAGTTACTCGTCAGGGGCCTACGAGCAGTACTTC
J: TRBJ2-3; size: NA; D: TRBD2; V: TRBV2; CDR3: CASSGLAETSTDTQYF; DNA: TGTGCCAGCAGCGGACTAGCGGAAACTAGCACAGATACGCAGTATTTT
J: TRBJ2-2; size: NA; D: NA; V: TRBV29-1; CDR3: CSVDTGELFF; DNA: TGCAGCGTCGACACCGGGGAGCTGTTTTTT
J: TRBJ2-5; size: NA; D: NA; V: TRBV29-1; CDR3: CSVVGGGEETQYF; DNA: TGCAGCGTTGTAGGTGGCGGTGAAGAGACCCAGTACTTC
J: TRBJ2-3; size: NA; D: TRBD1; V: TRBV7-2; CDR3: CASSFRQGATDTQYF; DNA: TGTGCCAGCAGCTTCCGACAGGGGGCTACAGATACGCAGTATTTT
J: TRBJ1-2; size: NA; D: NA; V: TRBV28; CDR3: CASSFPGIHNYGYTF; DNA: TGTGCCAGCAGTTTTCCAGGGATCCATAACTATGGCTACACCTTC
J: TRBJ1-4; size: NA; D: TRBD1; V: TRBV5-1; CDR3: CASSPGQGNEKLFF; DNA: TGCGCCAGCAGCCCGGGACAGGGAAATGAAAAACTGTTTTTT
J: TRBJ2-5; size: NA; D: TRBD1; V: TRBV7-9; CDR3: CASSPEVGQGQETQYF; DNA: TGTGCCAGCAGCCCCGAAGTCGGACAGGGCCAAGAGACCCAGTACTTC